Each of the 21 T cell receptor beta chains below was sequenced from the same sample in a study of Ad26.COV2.S vaccination and SARS-CoV-2 variants. TCRdb keeps only in-frame clones here, not all; method: immunoSEQ multiplex PCR. The sample has 350,000 to 600,000 clones, about 89% seen once. Treatment specified: some 20 received Ad26.COV2.S at low or high dose, single or two shots; five or six received placebo; per-sample allocation not given. Day 63 following the first vaccine or placebo injection was when the samples were taken. The input for sequencing was peripheral blood, taken in a trial of Ad26.COV2.S vaccine versus placebo. The receptors here all came from a person between 18 and 65 years old who received the Ad26.COV2.S COVID-19 vaccine or a placebo.

The chain combines TRBV4-1 with TRBJ1-6; no clear D. Germline values: CDR1 MGHRA, CDR2 YSYEKL. The CDR3 length is 16 residues. Trimming stripped 1 base from V and 4 bases from J, with 11 bases between. Written as DNA, the CDR3 is TGCGCCAGCAGCCAAGTCCCCGAGGGATATAATTCACCCCTCCACTTT. This sequence encodes CASSQVPEGYNSPLHF.

The V call is TRBV13, the J call TRBJ1-1; D is perhaps TRBD1 (5 bases). This CDR3 is built from 16 residues. Trimming took 5 bases from V and 0 from J, leaving 16 bases between them. In germline, CDR1 is PRHDT, CDR2 FYEKMQ (reference sequence). The CDR3 region has the DNA TGTGCCAGCAGCCACCGACAGAAAACCATGAACACTGAAGCTTTCTTT. Amino acid sequence: CASSHRQKTMNTEAFF.

The chain has TRBV19 and TRBJ2-2; 12 bases align to TRBD2. Germline CDR1 LNHDA, CDR2 SQIVND (reference sequence). V gave up 7 bases and J gave up 4 bases; unmatched junction bases: 4. CDR3 size: 15 residues. CDR3 sequence: CASTRLAGVTGELFF. CDR3 in DNA: TGTGCCAGTACGAGACTAGCGGGAGTCACCGGGGAGCTGTTTTTT. Full variable domain (rest looked up from reference TRBV19 and TRBJ2-2): DGGITQSPKYLFRKEGQNVTLSCEQNLNHDAMYWYRQDPGQGLRLIYYSQIVNDFQKGDIAEGYSVSREKKESFPLTVTSAQKNPTAFYLCASTRLAGVTGELFFGEGSRLTVL.

Details on this clone: At the DNA level, this CDR3 is encoded by other sequences in the same sample as well. This chain uses TRBV6-1 with TRBJ1-5; D uncertain. This CDR3 region has 12 residues. Per germline, CDR1 MNHNS and CDR2 SASEGT. The V gene lost 2 bases and the J gene lost 7 bases, with 6 bases spanning the gap. CDR3 DNA sequence: TGTGCCAGCAGTGAATGGTACCAGCCCCAGCATTTT. Its translation is CASSEWYQPQHF.

The chain has TRBV6-2 or TRBV6-3 and TRBJ1-5; D not certain. The CDR3 is 16 amino acids. V gave up 4 bases and J gave up 3 bases, with 16 bases separating them. Germline loops: CDR1 MNHEY, CDR2 SVGEGT. The CDR3 protein is CASSSWRGKINQPQHF. The DNA for the CDR3 is TGTGCCAGCAGTTCCTGGCGAGGGAAGATCAATCAGCCCCAGCATTTT.

V usage is TRBV5-4 and J usage is TRBJ2-7; 7 bases align to TRBD1. J gave up 3 bases and V 2 bases, and 8 bases lay outside the gene matches. The CDR3 totals 15 residues. Per the germline V gene, CDR1 is SGHNT and CDR2 is YYREEE (reference sequence). CDR3 sequence (DNA): TGTGCCAGCAGCTTCTACAGGGGCGGCCACTACGAGCAGTACTTC. It encodes CASSFYRGGHYEQYF. Filled out from reference TRBV5-4 and TRBJ2-7, the complete variable domain reads ETGVTQSPTHLIKTRGQQVTLRCSSQSGHNTVSWYQQALGQGPQFIFQYYREEENGRGNFPPRFSGLQFPNYSSELNVNALELDDSALYLCASSFYRGGHYEQYFGPGTRLTVT.

This sequence joins TRBV9 and TRBJ1-4; D not resolved. Germline V gene sequence: CDR1 SGDLS, CDR2 YYNGEE. The CDR3 is made up of 12 amino acids. V gave up 3 bases and J gave up 13 bases, with 13 bases separating them. CDR3 amino acids: CASSGVTGGLFF. CDR3 coding DNA: TGTGCCAGCAGCGGAGTAACGGGAGGACTGTTTTTT.

The chain employs TRBV28 and TRBJ2-7; D might be TRBD2 (6 bases). Germline CDR1 reads MDHEN; CDR2 reads SYDVKM. This CDR3 has 16 residues. The V end lost 3 bases, the J end lost 1 base, and 16 bases lay between the germline ends. CDR3 coding DNA: TGTGCCAGCAGTTTGTATGCGCGGGACGGGTCCTACGAGCAGTACTTC. Its protein is CASSLYARDGSYEQYF.

The chain recombines TRBV6-5 with TRBJ2-3; tentatively, D is TRBD1 or TRBD2 (5 bases each). Trimming removed 4 bases from V and 1 base from J, with 15 bases in between. This CDR3 has 16 residues. Germline CDR1 and CDR2: MNHEY and SVGAGI. CDR3 sequence reads: CASSLLGQGGTDTQYF. CDR3 nucleotide sequence: TGTGCCAGCAGTTTACTCGGCCAGGGAGGCACAGATACGCAGTATTTT.

The chain is built from TRBV3-1 (or the pseudogene TRBV3-2) and TRBJ2-1; 12 bases line up with TRBD2. The CDR3 consists of 16 residues. The germline gives CDR1 LGHDT, CDR2 YNNKEL (reference sequence). V shed 5 bases, J shed 3 bases, and the junction held 5 bases outside the gene matches. CDR3 in amino acids: CASSFRLAGVYNEQFF. Here the CDR3 DNA reads TGTGCCAGCAGCTTTAGACTAGCGGGGGTCTACAATGAGCAGTTCTTC.

V and J are TRBV7-9 and TRBJ1-6; maybe TRBD1 (5 bases). The CDR3 runs to 17 residues. The V end lost 4 bases, the J end lost 0 bases, and 13 bases lay between the germline ends. From germline, CDR1 is SEHNR and CDR2 FQNEAQ (reference sequence). This CDR3 is CASSSPGGSSYNSPLHF. In DNA form, the CDR3 reads TGTGCCAGCAGCTCCCCTGGGGGAAGCTCCTATAATTCACCCCTCCACTTT.

As DNA, the CDR3 is TGCGCCAGCAGCCACCGACAGGGGTCCTACAATGAGCAGTTCTTC. It codes for CASSHRQGSYNEQFF. The gene calls are TRBV4-1 and TRBJ2-1; 8 bases are shared with TRBD1. The CDR3 consists of 15 residues. Germline V lookup: CDR1 MGHRA, CDR2 YSYEKL. With V trimmed by 3 bases and J by 1 base, 2 bases remained unmatched.

The chain is built from TRBV7-9 and TRBJ2-3; D gene ambiguous. There are 14 residues in the CDR3. Trimming stripped 5 bases from V and 2 bases from J, with 11 bases between. In germline, CDR1 is SEHNR, CDR2 FQNEAQ (reference sequence). Written as DNA, the CDR3 is TGTGCCAGCAGCGCCTCTGGCGCCACAGATACGCAGTATTTT. Amino acids: CASSASGATDTQYF.

CDR3 sequence: CASSLQGANTEAFF. CDR3 nucleotides: TGTGCCAGCAGCCTACAGGGAGCGAACACTGAAGCTTTCTTT. The rearrangement links TRBV7-9 to TRBJ1-1; D is possibly TRBD1 (6 bases). Germline V gene lookup returns CDR1 SEHNR and CDR2 FQNEAQ (reference sequence). Deletions cut 5 bases from V and 1 base from J, with 11 bases between. This CDR3 has 14 residues.

The V call is TRBV30, the J call TRBJ2-7; TRBD2 might be the D (5 bases). CDR3 length: 12 amino acids. The V gene lost 4 bases and the J gene lost 4 bases, with 11 bases spanning the gap. CDR1 is GTSNPN, CDR2 SVGIG, per germline (reference sequence). The DNA of the CDR3 is TGTGCCTGGAATCCCGGAGGTTACGAGCAGTACTTC. Translating it yields CAWNPGGYEQYF.

The genes are TRBV19 and TRBJ2-1, with D tentatively TRBD2 (6 bases). Trimming shortened V by 5 bases and J by 6 bases, and 14 bases separated the two germline ends. This CDR3 has 14 amino acids. Germline V lookup: CDR1 LNHDA, CDR2 SQIVND (reference sequence). The CDR3 coding sequence is TGTGCCAGTAGTGTTCAACTAGCTCTCAATGAGCAGTTCTTC. This encodes CASSVQLALNEQFF.

The chain links TRBV6-5 to TRBJ1-2; D unresolved. CDR1 is MNHEY and CDR2 is SVGAGI in the germline V gene. The CDR3 sequence is 11 residues long. Trimming cost V 6 bases and J 6 bases, with 8 bases left between them. This CDR3 reads CASSNFDGYTF. CDR3 sequence (DNA): TGTGCCAGCAGCAACTTTGATGGCTACACCTTC.

V usage is TRBV6-6 and J usage is TRBJ2-3; no reliable D call. Trimming stripped 2 bases from V and 2 bases from J, with 14 bases between. The CDR3 totals 16 residues. In germline, CDR1 is MNHNY, CDR2 SVGAGI (reference sequence). The CDR3 DNA sequence: TGTGCCAGCAGTTACGCCCTAGTAGGGAACACAGATACGCAGTATTTT. It encodes CASSYALVGNTDTQYF.

The chain has TRBV18 and TRBJ2-7; D ambiguous. Germline loops: CDR1 KGHSH, CDR2 LQKENI. The CDR3 is 15 residues long. V shed 3 bases and J shed 3 bases, with 15 bases lying between them. CDR3 coding DNA: TGTGCCAGCTCACCGGTAGGCCAGCCCAACTACGAGCAGTACTTC. Translating it yields CASSPVGQPNYEQYF.

This chain uses TRBV6-1 with TRBJ2-7, with 8 nucleotides matching TRBD1. Looked up from germline, CDR1 is MNHNS and CDR2 is SASEGT. The CDR3 runs 12 residues. The ends lost 2 bases at V and 9 bases at J; junction bases unmatched: 3. CDR3 sequence (DNA): TGTGCCAGCAGTGAAACCGGACAGGGGCAGTACTTC. Its translation: CASSETGQGQYF.

This clone was seen just once. J is TRBJ1-6 and V is TRBV7-9; D is ambiguous. Germline CDR1 and CDR2: SEHNR and FQNEAQ (reference sequence). V shed 6 bases and J shed 9 bases, with 9 bases lying between them. The CDR3 is made up of 12 amino acids. CDR3 residues: CASSIESSPLHF. In nucleotides, the CDR3 is TGTGCCAGCAGTATCGAGAGTTCACCCCTCCACTTT.